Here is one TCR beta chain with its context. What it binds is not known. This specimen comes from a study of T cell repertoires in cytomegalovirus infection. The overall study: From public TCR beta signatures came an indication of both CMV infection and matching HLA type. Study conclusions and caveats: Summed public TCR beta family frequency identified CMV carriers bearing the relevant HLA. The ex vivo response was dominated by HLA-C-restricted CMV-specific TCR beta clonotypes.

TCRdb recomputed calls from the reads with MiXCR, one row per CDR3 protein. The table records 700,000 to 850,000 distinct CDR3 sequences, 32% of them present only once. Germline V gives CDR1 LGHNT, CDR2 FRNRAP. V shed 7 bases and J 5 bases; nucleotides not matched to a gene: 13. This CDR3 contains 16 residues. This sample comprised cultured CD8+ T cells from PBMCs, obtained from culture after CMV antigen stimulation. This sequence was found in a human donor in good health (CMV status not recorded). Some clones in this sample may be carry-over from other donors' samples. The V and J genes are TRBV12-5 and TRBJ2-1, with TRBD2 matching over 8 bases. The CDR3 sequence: CASALTRAGGDNEQFF. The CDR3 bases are TGTGCTAGTGCCCTCACCCGGGCCGGGGGGGACAATGAGCAGTTCTTC.